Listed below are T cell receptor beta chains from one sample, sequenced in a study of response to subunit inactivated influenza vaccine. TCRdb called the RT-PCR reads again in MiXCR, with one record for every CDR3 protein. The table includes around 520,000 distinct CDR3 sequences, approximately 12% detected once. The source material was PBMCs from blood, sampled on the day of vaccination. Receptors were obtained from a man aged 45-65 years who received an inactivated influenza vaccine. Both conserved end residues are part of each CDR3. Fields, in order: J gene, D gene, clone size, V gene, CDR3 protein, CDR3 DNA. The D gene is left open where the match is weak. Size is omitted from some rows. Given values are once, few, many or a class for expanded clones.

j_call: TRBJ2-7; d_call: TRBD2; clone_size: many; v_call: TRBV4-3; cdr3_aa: CASSQGTSGRYEQYF; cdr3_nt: TGCGCCAGCAGCCAGGGGACTAGCGGGAGATACGAGCAGTACTTC
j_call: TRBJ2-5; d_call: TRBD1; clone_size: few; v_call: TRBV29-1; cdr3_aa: CSVRNYDREETQYF; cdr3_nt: TGCAGCGTCCGAAACTATGACAGGGAAGAGACCCAGTACTTC
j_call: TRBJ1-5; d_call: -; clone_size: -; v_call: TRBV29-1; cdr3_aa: CSGQRRGNQPQHF; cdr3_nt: TGCAGCGGGCAACGCAGGGGCAATCAGCCCCAGCATTTT
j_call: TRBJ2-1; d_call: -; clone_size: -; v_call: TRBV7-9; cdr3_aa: CASSLREEVNEQFF; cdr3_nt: TGTGCCAGCAGCTTGAGAGAGGAAGTCAATGAGCAGTTCTTC
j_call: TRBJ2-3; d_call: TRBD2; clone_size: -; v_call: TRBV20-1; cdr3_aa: CSARDRRLAWVTDTQYF; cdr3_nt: TGCAGTGCTAGAGATCGGAGACTAGCGTGGGTGACAGATACGCAGTATTTT
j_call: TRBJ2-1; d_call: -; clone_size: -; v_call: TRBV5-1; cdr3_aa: CASSFRGHHNEQFF; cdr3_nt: TGCGCCAGCAGCTTTCGAGGACACCACAATGAGCAGTTCTTC
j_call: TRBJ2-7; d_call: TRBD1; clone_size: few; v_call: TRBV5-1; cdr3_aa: CASSLGGQGNSYEQYF; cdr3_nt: TGCGCCAGCAGCTTGGGGGGACAGGGGAACTCCTACGAGCAGTACTTC
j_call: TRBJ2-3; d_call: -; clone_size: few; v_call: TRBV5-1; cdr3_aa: CASREDLDTQYF; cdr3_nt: TGCGCCAGCAGGGAGGATTTAGATACGCAGTATTTT
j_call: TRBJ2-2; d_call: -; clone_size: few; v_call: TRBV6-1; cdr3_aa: CASSEGRYTGELFF; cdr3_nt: TGTGCCAGCAGTGAAGGTAGATACACCGGGGAGCTGTTTTTT
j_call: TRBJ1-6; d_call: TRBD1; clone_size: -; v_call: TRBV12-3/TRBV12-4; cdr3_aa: CASSLDRDPTFNSPLHF; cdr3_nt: TGTGCCAGCAGTCTCGACAGGGACCCCACCTTCAATTCACCCCTCCACTTT
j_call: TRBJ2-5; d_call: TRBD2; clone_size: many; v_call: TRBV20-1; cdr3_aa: CSARDPLAGRSTETQYF; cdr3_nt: TGCAGTGCTAGAGATCCCCTAGCGGGAAGGTCGACGGAGACCCAGTACTTC
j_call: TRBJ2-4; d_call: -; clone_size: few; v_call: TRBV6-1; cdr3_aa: CASRAPGENIQYF; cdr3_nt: TGTGCCAGCAGAGCACCCGGGGAAAACATTCAGTACTTC
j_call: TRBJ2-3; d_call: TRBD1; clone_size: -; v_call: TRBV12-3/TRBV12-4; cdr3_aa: CASSFYLGQGRDTQYF; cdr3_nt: TGTGCCAGCAGTTTCTACCTGGGACAGGGCAGAGATACGCAGTATTTT
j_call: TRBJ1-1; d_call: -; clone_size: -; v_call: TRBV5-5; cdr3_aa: CASSSDPASNTEAFF; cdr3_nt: TGTGCCAGCAGCTCGGACCCAGCTTCGAACACTGAAGCTTTCTTT
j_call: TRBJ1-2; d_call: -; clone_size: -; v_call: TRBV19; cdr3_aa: CASSEAGDYGYTF; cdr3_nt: TGTGCCAGTAGTGAGGCGGGAGATTATGGCTACACCTTC
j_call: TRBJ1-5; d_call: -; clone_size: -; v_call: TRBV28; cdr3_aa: CASSFRGGVSNQPQHF; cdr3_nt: TGTGCCAGCAGTTTTAGGGGGGGAGTCAGCAATCAGCCCCAGCATTTT
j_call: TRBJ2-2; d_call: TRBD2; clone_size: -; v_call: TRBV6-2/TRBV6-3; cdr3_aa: CASSYRLAGGENTGELFF; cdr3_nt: TGTGCCAGCAGTTACCGCCTAGCGGGAGGGGAAAACACCGGGGAGCTGTTTTTT
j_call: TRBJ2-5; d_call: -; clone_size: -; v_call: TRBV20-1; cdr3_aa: CSAIGWSSNGETQYF; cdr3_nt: TGCAGTGCCATAGGGTGGAGCAGCAACGGGGAGACCCAGTACTTC
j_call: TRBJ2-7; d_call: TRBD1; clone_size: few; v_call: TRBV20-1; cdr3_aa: CSAWTGNSYEQYF; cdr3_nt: TGCAGTGCTTGGACAGGGAACTCCTACGAGCAGTACTTC
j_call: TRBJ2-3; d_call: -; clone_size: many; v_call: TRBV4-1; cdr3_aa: CASSQEGVSTDTQYF; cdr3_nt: TGCGCCAGCAGCCAAGAGGGGGTTAGCACAGATACGCAGTATTTT
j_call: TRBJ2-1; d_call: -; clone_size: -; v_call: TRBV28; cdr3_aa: CATGSYSYNEQFF; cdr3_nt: TGTGCCACCGGGAGTTACTCCTACAATGAGCAGTTCTTC
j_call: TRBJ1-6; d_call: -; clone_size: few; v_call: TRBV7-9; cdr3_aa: CAVIRGLGSPLHF; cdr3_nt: TGTGCCGTGATCAGGGGTTTGGGCTCACCCCTCCACTTT
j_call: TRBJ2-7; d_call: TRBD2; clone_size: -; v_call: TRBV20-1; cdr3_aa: CSASRMGSTSASYEQYF; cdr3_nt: TGCAGTGCTAGTCGCATGGGGTCGACTAGCGCTTCCTACGAGCAGTACTTC
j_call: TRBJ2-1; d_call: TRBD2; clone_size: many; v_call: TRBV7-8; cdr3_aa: CASSPSGGASNEQFF; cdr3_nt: TGTGCCAGCAGCCCTAGCGGGGGGGCCAGTAATGAGCAGTTCTTC
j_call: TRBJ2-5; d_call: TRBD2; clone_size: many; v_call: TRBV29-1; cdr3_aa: CSVEDLGTSGRAIQPQETQYF; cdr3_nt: TGCAGCGTTGAAGATCTTGGGACTAGCGGGAGGGCCATTCAACCCCAAGAGACCCAGTACTTC
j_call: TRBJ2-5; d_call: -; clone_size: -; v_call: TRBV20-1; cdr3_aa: CSAPTFKWISGETQYF; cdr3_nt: TGCAGTGCCCCGACCTTTAAGTGGATTAGCGGAGAGACCCAGTACTTC
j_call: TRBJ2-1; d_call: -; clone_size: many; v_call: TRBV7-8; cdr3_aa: CASSLGRKMTGNEQFF; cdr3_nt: TGTGCCAGCAGCTTAGGGCGGAAGATGACGGGCAATGAGCAGTTCTTC
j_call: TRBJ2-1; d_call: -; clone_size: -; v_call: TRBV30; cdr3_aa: CAWSPGSYNEQFF; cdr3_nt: TGTGCCTGGAGTCCAGGATCCTACAATGAGCAGTTCTTC
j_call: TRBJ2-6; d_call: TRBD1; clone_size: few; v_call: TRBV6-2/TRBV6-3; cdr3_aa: CASTGTPDRGYSGANVLTF; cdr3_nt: TGTGCCAGCACAGGTACTCCGGACAGGGGGTACTCTGGGGCCAACGTCCTGACTTTC
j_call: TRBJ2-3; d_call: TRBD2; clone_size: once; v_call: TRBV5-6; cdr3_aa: CAIGPVRREGTDTQYF; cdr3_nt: TGTGCCATCGGCCCCGTCCGGCGGGAGGGCACAGATACGCAGTATTTT
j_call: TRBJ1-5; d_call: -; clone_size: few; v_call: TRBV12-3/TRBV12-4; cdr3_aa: CASSRDQGIGTNQPQHF; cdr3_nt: TGTGCCAGCAGCCGCGATCAGGGAATTGGCACCAATCAGCCCCAGCATTTT
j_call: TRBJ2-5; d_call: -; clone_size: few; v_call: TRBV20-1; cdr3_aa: CSARDLPPRETQYF; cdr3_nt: TGCAGTGCTAGAGATCTTCCGCCCCGAGAGACCCAGTACTTC
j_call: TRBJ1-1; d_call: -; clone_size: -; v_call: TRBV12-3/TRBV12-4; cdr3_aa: CASSWAHGTGTEAFF; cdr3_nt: TGTGCCAGCAGTTGGGCCCACGGGACGGGGACTGAAGCTTTCTTT
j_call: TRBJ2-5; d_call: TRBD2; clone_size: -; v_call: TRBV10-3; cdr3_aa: CAIGTSGRSGTQYF; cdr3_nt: TGTGCCATCGGGACTAGCGGGAGGTCAGGGACCCAGTACTTC
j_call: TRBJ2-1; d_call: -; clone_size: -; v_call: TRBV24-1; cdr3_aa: CATSGFSYNEQFF; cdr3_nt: TGTGCCACCAGCGGGTTTTCCTACAATGAGCAGTTCTTC
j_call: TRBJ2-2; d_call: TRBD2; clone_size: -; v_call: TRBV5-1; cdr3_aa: CASSSAPLAGVSGELFF; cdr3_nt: TGCGCCAGCAGCTCAGCTCCCCTAGCGGGAGTTTCGGGGGAGCTGTTTTTT
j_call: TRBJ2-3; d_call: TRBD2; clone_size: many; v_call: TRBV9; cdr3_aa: CASSVGSLAGDTQYF; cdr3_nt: TGTGCCAGCAGCGTAGGCTCACTAGCGGGAGATACGCAGTATTTT
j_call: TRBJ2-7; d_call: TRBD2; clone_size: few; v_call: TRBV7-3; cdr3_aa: CASSLTGLAGTTNYEQYF; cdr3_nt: TGTGCCAGCAGCTTAACGGGACTAGCGGGAACTACTAACTACGAGCAGTACTTC
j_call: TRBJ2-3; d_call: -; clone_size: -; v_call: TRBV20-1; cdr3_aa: CSAPEGVGTDTQYF; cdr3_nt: TGCAGTGCCCCCGAGGGGGTGGGCACAGATACGCAGTATTTT
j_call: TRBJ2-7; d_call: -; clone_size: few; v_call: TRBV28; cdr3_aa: CASSLGIGLSYEQYF; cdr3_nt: TGTGCCAGCAGTTTAGGAATTGGACTATCCTACGAGCAGTACTTC
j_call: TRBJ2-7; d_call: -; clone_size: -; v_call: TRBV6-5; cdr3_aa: CASSYAPMDEQYF; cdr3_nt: TGTGCCAGCAGTTACGCCCCCATGGACGAGCAGTACTTC
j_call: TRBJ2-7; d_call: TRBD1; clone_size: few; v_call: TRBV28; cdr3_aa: CASLKQGGEQYF; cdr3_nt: TGTGCCAGCTTAAAACAGGGGGGCGAGCAGTACTTC
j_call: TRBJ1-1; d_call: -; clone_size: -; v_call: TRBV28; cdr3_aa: CASRRVSQAAFF; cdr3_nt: TGTGCCAGCAGACGAGTTTCCCAGGCAGCTTTCTTT
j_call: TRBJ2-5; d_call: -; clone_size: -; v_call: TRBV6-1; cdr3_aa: CASRSPLARQETQYF; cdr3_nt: TGTGCCAGCAGGTCCCCACTAGCTCGGCAAGAGACCCAGTACTTC
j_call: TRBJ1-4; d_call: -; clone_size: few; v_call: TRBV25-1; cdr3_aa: CASSEGGGPNEKLFF; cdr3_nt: TGTGCCAGCAGTGAAGGGGGGGGACCTAATGAAAAACTGTTTTTT
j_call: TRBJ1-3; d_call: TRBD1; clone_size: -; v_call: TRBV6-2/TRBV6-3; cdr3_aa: CASSHRQGIPYF; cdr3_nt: TGTGCCAGCAGCCACCGACAGGGAATACCATATTTT